These T cell receptor beta chains were read from a single sample in a study of T cell responses to AZD1222 COVID-19 vaccine. Sequencing was performed with immunoSEQ multiplex PCR; in TCRdb, only in-frame clones are kept and a portion is missing. The sample consists of some 140,000 clones, about nine tenths of them appearing once. This specimen was peripheral blood, taken on day 0 of AZD1222 vaccination. The receptors derive from an adult in good health. CDR3s include the opening cysteine and the closing phenylalanine or tryptophan. The order of the fields is J gene, V gene, CDR3 protein.

>TRBJ1-1|TRBV3-1/TRBV3-2
CASSQVSDTEAFF
>TRBJ2-5|TRBV5-6
CASSWTSGEYQETQYF
>TRBJ1-1|TRBV6-1
CASSENGNTEAFF
>TRBJ1-2|TRBV21-1
CASSKEPILGGYTF
>TRBJ2-1|TRBV25-1
CASSENIGTGYEQFF
>TRBJ2-7|TRBV27
CASSFYGGGAGEQYF
>TRBJ1-3|TRBV18
CASSPRQRSSGNTIYF
>TRBJ2-7|TRBV9
CASSVGLAGNEQYF
>TRBJ2-7|TRBV6-6
CASAIAGGYEQYF
>TRBJ1-5|TRBV12-5
CASGSTGVQPQHF
>TRBJ2-5|TRBV28
CASSLLGSGAQETQYF
>TRBJ2-7|TRBV4-3
CASSQELPRDTSSYEQYF
>TRBJ2-2|TRBV5-1
CASSFLGTGNTGELFF
>TRBJ2-3|TRBV29-1
CSVAQGTDTQYF
>TRBJ2-3|TRBV5-5
CASSRFAREDRTDTQYF
>TRBJ2-3|TRBV4-1
CASSHPRTDTQYF
>TRBJ2-2|TRBV7-9
CAGDSYGELFF
>TRBJ1-2|TRBV28
CASSSPGRFGYGYTF
>TRBJ2-3|TRBV2
CASRDLAGTGDTQYF
>TRBJ1-6|TRBV4-3
CASSQANRQDNSPLHF
>TRBJ2-2|TRBV7-9
CASSLEGRTGELFF
>TRBJ1-5|TRBV27
CASSRDRGENQPQHF
>TRBJ2-5|TRBV7-9
CAIRGGQETQYF
>TRBJ1-3|TRBV9
CASSAGNSGNTIYF
>TRBJ1-6|TRBV2
CASSERQGALSPLHF
>TRBJ1-5|TRBV19
CASSKRGPEQPQHF
>TRBJ1-2|TRBV29-1
CSVLFGGGYTF
>TRBJ1-5|TRBV5-1
CASSDGQSNQPQHF
>TRBJ1-2|TRBV3-1/TRBV3-2
CASSQRTGGSGSYGYTF
>TRBJ2-7|TRBV7-2
CASSLGTAYEQYF
>TRBJ2-3|TRBV3-1/TRBV3-2
CASSPREGDTQYF
>TRBJ1-2|TRBV6-5
CASMEPGQGYGYTF
>TRBJ2-5|TRBV5-1
CASSQGGWQETQYF
>TRBJ2-6|TRBV4-3
CASSQDYGLGANVLTF
>TRBJ2-2|TRBV5-1
CASGQVNTGELFF
>TRBJ1-2|TRBV27
CASSSLRQTPPYGYTF
>TRBJ2-7|TRBV2
CASRIGTSRSKSYEQYF
>TRBJ1-2|TRBV7-2
CASSPRTGGQLGGYTF
>TRBJ1-1|TRBV9
CASSVAQTGTEAFF
>TRBJ1-5|TRBV27
CASSSTGAINQPQHF
>TRBJ2-1|TRBV7-2
CASSLTRVGDEQFF
>TRBJ1-1|TRBV19
CASRQVNTEAFF
>TRBJ1-4|TRBV3-1/TRBV3-2
CASSSQGTNEKLFF
>TRBJ2-7|TRBV5-4
CASSLFLGQRNYEQYF
>TRBJ2-7|TRBV9
CASSVGQGPSYEQYF
>TRBJ2-3|TRBV9
CASSVQQGPQYF
>TRBJ2-5|TRBV5-1
CASAGGGSQETQYF
>TRBJ2-7|TRBV14
CASSPSAVWTGGSEQYF
>TRBJ1-5|TRBV5-6
CASSIGTVNQPQHF
>TRBJ1-1|TRBV6-2/TRBV6-3
CASSPRVGTEAFF
>TRBJ2-7|TRBV3-1/TRBV3-2
CASSQGHSSYEQYF
>TRBJ1-5|TRBV4-3
CASSQDPGGGQPQHF
>TRBJ2-7|TRBV7-2
CASSSDRTSYEQYF